This section outlines one T cell receptor beta chain sequence together with its context. Its target is not known. This entry belongs to a study of T-cell memory formation after mild COVID-19. Study-level results: While clones contracting from day 15 to 85 were balanced between CD4 and CD8, later expanders leaned CD4+. Clones that contracted clustered mainly in CM and EM if CD4+ and in EMRA if CD8+. Several responding clones turned up in pre-infection memory, indicating that cross-reactive memory may have taken part. Researchers could not confirm that second-wave clones peaking on day 37 targeted SARS-CoV-2.

TCRdb independently ran MiXCR on the 5' RACE reads; one entry per CDR3 protein. This table holds about 390,000 distinct CDR3 sequences, around a sixth found once. The source of this sequence is a man between 18 and 35 years old who had mild COVID-19 (a few samples of this study predate the infection). Cell type and time point are not known. The sample consisted of PBMCs or a T cell subset sorted from them (not recorded which).

The CDR3 region is CASSAWGSGQGSTF. Here the CDR3 DNA reads TGCGCCAGCAGCGCATGGGGATCGGGACAGGGGTCCACCTTC. This chain connects TRBV5-1 to TRBJ1-2; 10 positions agree with TRBD1. CDR1 is SGHRS and CDR2 is YFSETQ in the germline V gene. The CDR3 extends over 14 amino acids. The V and J ends lost 4 bases and 13 bases, in that order; junction bases with no gene match: 13.